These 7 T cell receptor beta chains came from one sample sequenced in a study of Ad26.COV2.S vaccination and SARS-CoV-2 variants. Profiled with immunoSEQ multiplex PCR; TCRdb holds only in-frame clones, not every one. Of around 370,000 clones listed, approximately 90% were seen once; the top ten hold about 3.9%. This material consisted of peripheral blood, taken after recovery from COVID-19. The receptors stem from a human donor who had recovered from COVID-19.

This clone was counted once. CDR3 protein: CASSIWDRTDTQYF. CDR3 in DNA: TGTGCCAGTAGTATCTGGGACCGCACAGATACGCAGTATTTT. The chain is built from TRBV19 and TRBJ2-3, with D possibly called TRBD1 or TRBD2 (5 bases each). The germline V gene encodes CDR1 LNHDA and CDR2 SQIVND (reference sequence). The CDR3 covers 14 residues. The V end was cut by 3 bases, the J end by 1 base, with 8 bases between.

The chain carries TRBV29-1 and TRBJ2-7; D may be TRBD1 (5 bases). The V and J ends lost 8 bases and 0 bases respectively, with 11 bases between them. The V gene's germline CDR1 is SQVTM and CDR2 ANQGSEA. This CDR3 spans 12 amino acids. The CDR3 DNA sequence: TGCAGCAAGACACAGGACTCCTACGAGCAGTACTTC. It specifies CSKTQDSYEQYF.

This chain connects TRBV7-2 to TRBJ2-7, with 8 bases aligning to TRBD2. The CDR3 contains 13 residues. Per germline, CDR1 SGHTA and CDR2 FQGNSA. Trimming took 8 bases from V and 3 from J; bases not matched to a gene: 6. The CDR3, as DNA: TGTGCCAGCTCGGGGGGGCCAAACTACGAGCAGTACTTC. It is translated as CASSGGPNYEQYF.

The CDR3 is CASSLGSGGADEQYF. CDR3 in DNA: TGTGCCAGCAGCTTAGGGTCAGGGGGGGCGGATGAGCAGTACTTC. The rearrangement links TRBV7-9 to TRBJ2-7, with D perhaps being TRBD1 or TRBD2 (7 bases each). V lost 1 base, J lost 7 bases, and 17 bases lay in between. The CDR3 loop spans 15 amino acids. The germline V gene encodes CDR1 SEHNR and CDR2 FQNEAQ (reference sequence). Supplemented by reference TRBV7-9 and TRBJ2-7, the full variable domain reads DTGVSQNPRHKITKRGQNVTFRCDPISEHNRLYWYRQTLGQGPEFLTYFQNEAQLEKSRLLSDRFSAERPKGSFSTLEIQRTEQGDSAMYLCASSLGSGGADEQYFGPGTRLTVT.

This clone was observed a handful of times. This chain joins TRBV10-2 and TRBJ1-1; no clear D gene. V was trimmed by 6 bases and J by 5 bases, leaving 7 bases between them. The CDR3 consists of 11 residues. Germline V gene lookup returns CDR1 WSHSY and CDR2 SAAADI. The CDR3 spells CASSGRTEAFF. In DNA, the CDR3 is TGCGCCAGCAGCGGCCGGACTGAAGCTTTCTTT.

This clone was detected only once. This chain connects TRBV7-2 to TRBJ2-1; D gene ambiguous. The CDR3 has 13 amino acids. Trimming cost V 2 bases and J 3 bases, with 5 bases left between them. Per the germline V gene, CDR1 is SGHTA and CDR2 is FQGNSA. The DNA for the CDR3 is TGTGCCAGCAGCTTAACGGTCTACAATGAGCAGTTCTTC. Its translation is CASSLTVYNEQFF.

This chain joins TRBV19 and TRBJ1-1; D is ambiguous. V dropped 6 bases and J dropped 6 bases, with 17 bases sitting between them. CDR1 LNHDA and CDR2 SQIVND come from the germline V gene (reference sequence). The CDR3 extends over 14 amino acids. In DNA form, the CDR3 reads TGTGCCAGTAGAATGGACGGACTTGAGTCTGAAGCTTTCTTT. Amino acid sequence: CASRMDGLESEAFF.